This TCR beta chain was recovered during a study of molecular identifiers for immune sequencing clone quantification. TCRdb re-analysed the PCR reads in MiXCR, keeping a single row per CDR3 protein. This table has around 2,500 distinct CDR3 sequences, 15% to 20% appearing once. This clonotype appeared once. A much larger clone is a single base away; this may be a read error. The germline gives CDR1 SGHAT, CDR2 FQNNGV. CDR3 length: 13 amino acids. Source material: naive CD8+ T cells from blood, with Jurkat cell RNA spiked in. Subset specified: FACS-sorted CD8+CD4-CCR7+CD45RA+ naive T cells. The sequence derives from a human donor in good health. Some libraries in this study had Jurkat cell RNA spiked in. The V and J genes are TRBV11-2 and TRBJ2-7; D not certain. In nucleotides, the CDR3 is TGTGCCAGCGGCTTAGGATCAGTTGGCGAGCAGTACTTC. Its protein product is CASGLGSVGEQYF.